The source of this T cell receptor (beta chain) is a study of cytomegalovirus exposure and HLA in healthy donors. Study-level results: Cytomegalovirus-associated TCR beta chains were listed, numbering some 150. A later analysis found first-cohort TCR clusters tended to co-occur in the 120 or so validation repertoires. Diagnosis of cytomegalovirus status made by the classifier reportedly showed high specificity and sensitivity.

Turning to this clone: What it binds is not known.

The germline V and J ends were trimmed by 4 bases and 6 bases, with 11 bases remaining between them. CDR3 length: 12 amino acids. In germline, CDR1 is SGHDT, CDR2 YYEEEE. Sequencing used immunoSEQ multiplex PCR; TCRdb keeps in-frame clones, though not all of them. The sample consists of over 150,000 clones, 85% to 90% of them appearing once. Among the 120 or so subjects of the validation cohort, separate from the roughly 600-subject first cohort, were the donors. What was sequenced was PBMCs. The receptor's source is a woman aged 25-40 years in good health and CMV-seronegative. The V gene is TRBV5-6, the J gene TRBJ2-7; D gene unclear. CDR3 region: CASSPLSREQYF. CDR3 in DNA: TGTGCCAGCAGCCCGCTTTCCCGCGAGCAGTACTTC.